This passage covers 9 T cell receptor beta chains from one sample sequenced in a study of sequential checkpoint blockade in melanoma. The data were produced by immunoSEQ multiplex PCR, yet TCRdb's version contains in-frame clones alone and is incomplete. The sample yields approximately 21,000 clones, roughly four fifths seen once. Treatment given: randomized to nivolumab then ipilimumab (arm A) or the reverse (arm B). The starting material was CD8+ T cells sorted from blood (inferred from file names), obtained from a patient given nivolumab and ipilimumab in sequence. These receptors were taken from a human donor with melanoma.

CDR3 sequence reads: CASIQGGPWNEQFF. The CDR3 DNA reads as TGTGCCAGCATCCAAGGCGGGCCGTGGAATGAGCAGTTCTTC. The chain uses TRBV27 and TRBJ2-1, with D possibly matching TRBD2 (5 bases). Germline V gene lookup returns CDR1 MNHEY and CDR2 SMNVEV (reference sequence). V lost 7 bases to trimming and J lost 7 bases, with 17 bases between them. This CDR3 is built from 14 residues.

This clone was seen a single time. The V and J genes are TRBV7-2 and TRBJ2-1, with TRBD2 matching 8 bases. V gave up 5 bases and J gave up 8 bases; unmatched junction bases: 23. Germline CDR1 SGHTA, CDR2 FQGNSA. This CDR3 region has 19 residues. The CDR3 DNA follows: TGTGCCAGCAGCGGCACCCTTTTATACGGGGGGGGCCTTCATGATGAGCAGTTCTTC. It codes for CASSGTLLYGGGLHDEQFF.

The chain uses TRBV7-9 and TRBJ2-3, with D possibly being TRBD2 (6 bases). With 1 base removed from V and 2 bases from J, the gap between germline ends came to 10 bases. Per germline, CDR1 SEHNR and CDR2 FQNEAQ (reference sequence). CDR3 size: 15 residues. DNA for the CDR3: TGTGCCAGCAGCTTAGGGGGACTGGTCACAGATACGCAGTATTTT. This translates into CASSLGGLVTDTQYF.

The V and J genes are TRBV15 and TRBJ1-5; no clear D. Looked up from germline, CDR1 is LNHNV and CDR2 is YYDKDF (reference sequence). Trimming took 4 bases from V and 6 from J, leaving 10 bases between them. This CDR3 has 13 residues. In DNA, the CDR3 is TGTGCCACCAGCAAGTCGGGGATTCAGCCCCAGCATTTT. Its translation is CATSKSGIQPQHF.

J is TRBJ1-5 and V is TRBV27; no clear D gene. V lost 3 bases and J 3 bases, leaving 12 bases between the germline ends. The germline gives CDR1 MNHEY, CDR2 SMNVEV (reference sequence). This CDR3 has 15 amino acids. CDR3 amino acids: CASSFFSTPNQPQHF. The DNA of the CDR3 is TGTGCCAGCAGTTTTTTTAGTACTCCCAATCAGCCCCAGCATTTT.

The chain has TRBV2 and TRBJ1-1; 9 nucleotides match TRBD1. Trimming at V came to 2 bases and at J to 6 bases, leaving 4 bases not matched to a gene. The germline gives CDR1 SNHLY, CDR2 FYNNEI. The CDR3 loop spans 14 amino acids. CDR3 loop: CASSEYRGHAEAFF. CDR3 in DNA: TGTGCCAGCAGTGAATACAGGGGGCACGCTGAAGCTTTCTTT.

This sequence joins TRBV9 and TRBJ2-7, with 9 bases fitting TRBD1. J lost 4 bases, V lost 3 bases, and 5 bases had no gene match. Germline V lookup: CDR1 SGDLS, CDR2 YYNGEE. This CDR3 has 14 amino acids. CDR3 DNA: TGTGCCAGCAGCGCCGGGACAGGGTTTTACGAGCAGTACTTC. It is translated as CASSAGTGFYEQYF.

The chain couples TRBV10-1 to TRBJ2-5; 11 positions agree with TRBD2. Trimming at V came to 5 bases and at J to 2 bases, leaving 1 base not matched to a gene. The CDR3 loop spans 14 amino acids. Per germline, CDR1 WNHNN and CDR2 SYGVQD (reference sequence). The CDR3 sequence: CASSPSGGQETQYF. The CDR3 DNA is TGCGCCAGCAGTCCTAGCGGGGGGCAAGAGACCCAGTACTTC.

This sequence joins TRBV7-8 and TRBJ1-1; D unclear. V lost 5 bases, J lost 0 bases, and 13 bases lay in between. The CDR3 runs 15 residues. Germline CDR1 SGHVS, CDR2 FQNEAQ. CDR3 region: CASSPPSRMNTEAFF. Here the CDR3 DNA reads TGTGCCAGCAGCCCCCCCTCGAGGATGAACACTGAAGCTTTCTTT.